The rows below give T cell receptor beta chains drawn from one sample of a study of T cells in Graves' hyperthyroidism and ophthalmopathy. TCRdb re-derived calls from the multiplex PCR reads in MiXCR, one entry per CDR3 protein. The sample has hundreds of thousands of distinct CDR3 sequences, about 15% seen once; the top ten hold about 3.9%. Sequencing input: blood. The receptors shown here come from a middle-aged woman with Graves' ophthalmopathy. Both conserved end residues are part of each CDR3. D genes are given only for firm matches. Not every row has a clone size; where given, it reads once, few, many or a size class.

abundance | j_gene | v_gene | d_gene | CDR3aa | CDR3nt
many | TRBJ2-5 | TRBV6-1 | TRBD1 | CASHHRGMETQYF | TGTGCCAGCCATCACAGGGGGATGGAGACCCAGTACTTC
NA | TRBJ1-1 | TRBV30 | NA | CAWSGGGGNTEAFF | TGTGCCTGGAGTGGGGGTGGGGGCAACACTGAAGCTTTCTTT
many | TRBJ2-7 | TRBV11-2 | NA | CASTPTANLREQYF | TGTGCCAGCACCCCGACAGCCAACCTACGCGAGCAGTACTTC
few | TRBJ2-5 | TRBV6-1 | NA | CASSEYWQTQETQYF | TGTGCCAGCAGTGAATATTGGCAGACTCAAGAGACCCAGTACTTC
NA | TRBJ2-7 | TRBV5-1 | TRBD1 | CASSIKQGNEQYF | TGCGCCAGCAGCATAAAACAGGGGAACGAGCAGTACTTC
many | TRBJ2-7 | TRBV2 | TRBD2 | CASNRLAGVEQYF | TGTGCCAGCAATAGACTAGCGGGAGTCGAGCAGTACTTC
many | TRBJ1-1 | TRBV6-1 | NA | CASSEAGGLQAFF | TGTGCCAGCAGTGAAGCAGGGGGGTTGCAAGCTTTCTTT
few | TRBJ2-2 | TRBV11-2 | NA | CASSPRAGANTGELFF | TGTGCCAGCAGCCCCCGTGCCGGGGCGAACACCGGGGAGCTGTTTTTT
few | TRBJ2-7 | TRBV7-9 | TRBD2 | CASSWTSATYEQYF | TGTGCCAGCAGCTGGACTAGCGCAACCTACGAGCAGTACTTC
many | TRBJ2-7 | TRBV29-1 | TRBD1 | CSVAPPGTDLFEQYF | TGCAGCGTTGCCCCCCCCGGGACAGACTTATTCGAGCAGTACTTC
few | TRBJ2-4 | TRBV7-2 | NA | CASSPRLIESRGNIQYF | TGTGCCAGCAGCCCACGTTTGATTGAGTCAAGGGGAAACATTCAGTACTTC
many | TRBJ1-5 | TRBV12-3/TRBV12-4 | NA | CASSPEASNQPQHF | TGTGCCAGCAGCCCCGAGGCGAGCAATCAGCCCCAGCATTTT
few | TRBJ2-7 | TRBV5-5 | NA | CASSGLGFSYEQYF | TGTGCCAGCAGCGGTCTGGGTTTTTCCTACGAGCAGTACTTC
NA | TRBJ1-1 | TRBV27 | NA | CASSPRGGEAEAFF | TGCGCCAGCAGTCCCCGGGGAGGGGAAGCTGAAGCTTTCTTT
many | TRBJ1-2 | TRBV29-1 | TRBD1 | CSVGTGVGYTF | TGCAGCGTCGGGACAGGTGTGGGCTACACCTTC
NA | TRBJ2-1 | TRBV6-1 | TRBD2 | CASSESSGRYNEQFF | TGTGCCAGCAGTGAATCTAGCGGGAGGTACAATGAGCAGTTCTTC
NA | TRBJ2-7 | TRBV5-1 | NA | CASSPKRGSGTRSSYEQYF | TGCGCCAGCAGCCCCAAGCGCGGTAGCGGAACCAGGAGCTCCTACGAGCAGTACTTC
NA | TRBJ1-2 | TRBV28 | NA | CASSPLLLVSGYTF | TGTGCCAGCAGTCCCCTCCTTCTTGTTAGTGGCTACACCTTC
many | TRBJ2-3 | TRBV12-3/TRBV12-4 | NA | CASRPWGESSTDTQYF | TGTGCCAGCCGACCCTGGGGAGAATCTAGCACAGATACGCAGTATTTT
many | TRBJ1-5 | TRBV28 | NA | CASSLGGARQPQHF | TGTGCCAGCAGTTTAGGGGGGGCCAGACAGCCCCAGCATTTT
many | TRBJ2-2 | TRBV28 | NA | CASSPWDLNTGELFF | TGTGCCAGCAGCCCGTGGGACTTAAACACCGGGGAGCTGTTTTTT
many | TRBJ2-7 | TRBV10-3 | NA | CAISGAEEEEQYF | TGTGCCATCAGTGGGGCGGAGGAAGAGGAGCAGTACTTC
many | TRBJ2-7 | TRBV10-3 | NA | CATVGTGDEQYF | TGTGCCACCGTCGGGACTGGGGACGAGCAGTACTTC
many | TRBJ2-5 | TRBV29-1 | NA | CSVQRGFQETQYF | TGCAGCGTTCAGAGGGGATTCCAAGAGACCCAGTACTTC
many | TRBJ2-7 | TRBV19 | TRBD2 | CASSISPLAGPSYEQYF | TGTGCCAGTAGTATATCCCCACTAGCGGGGCCCTCCTACGAGCAGTACTTC
many | TRBJ1-1 | TRBV20-1 | TRBD1 | CSAGDRVGTEAFF | TGCAGTGCAGGGGACAGGGTAGGCACTGAAGCTTTCTTT
many | TRBJ1-1 | TRBV20-1 | TRBD1 | CSARVAGGHTEAFF | TGCAGTGCTAGAGTTGCAGGGGGGCACACTGAAGCTTTCTTT
NA | TRBJ2-7 | TRBV6-1 | TRBD1 | CASSKRTGLYEQYF | TGTGCCAGCAGTAAACGGACAGGACTCTACGAGCAGTACTTC